The rows below give T cell receptor beta chains drawn from one sample of a study of CD8+ T cells in alopecia areata. This table comes from immunoSEQ multiplex PCR, and its TCRdb copy is limited to in-frame clones, with some not included. The sample has more than 90,000 clones; around 58% are singletons. The specimen was CD8+ T cells sorted from blood, collected at week 4, from a patient treated with tofacitinib. The receptors were sampled from a human donor with alopecia areata. The CDR3 runs from the conserved cysteine through the conserved F or W. D genes are given only for firm matches. Not all rows give a size; the values are once, few, many and, for expanded clones, a class.

>few|-|TRBV30|13|TRBJ1-1
CAWIPTAGEKAFF
TGTGCCTGGATCCCAACCGCGGGAGAGAAAGCTTTCTTT
>few|-|TRBV11-2|16|TRBJ2-5
CASSFIADLYQETQYF
TGTGCCAGCAGCTTTATAGCCGATTTGTACCAAGAGACCCAGTACTTC
>once|-|TRBV23-1|13|TRBJ1-1
CASSQRQVDEAFF
TGCGCCAGCAGTCAAAGGCAGGTTGATGAAGCTTTCTTT
>-|-|TRBV30|15|TRBJ2-7
CAWSVGSGLGSEQYF
TGTGCCTGGAGTGTAGGCTCGGGACTGGGCTCTGAGCAGTACTTC
>few|-|TRBV27|14|TRBJ2-3
CASSLMGPTDTQYF
TGTGCCAGCAGTTTAATGGGGCCCACAGATACGCAGTATTTT
>few|TRBD1|TRBV30|15|TRBJ2-3
CAWSVGTASTDTQYF
TGTGCCTGGAGTGTCGGGACAGCTTCCACAGATACGCAGTATTTT
>-|-|TRBV27|13|TRBJ1-5
CASSLGEGQPQHF
TGTGCCAGCAGTTTAGGAGAAGGACAGCCCCAGCATTTT
>-|TRBD2|TRBV7-8|15|TRBJ2-5
CASSLGSGGGETQYF
TGTGCCAGCAGCTTAGGGAGCGGGGGTGGAGAGACCCAGTACTTC
>-|TRBD1|TRBV6-5|14|TRBJ2-7
CASSYSTGDNEQYF
TGTGCCAGCAGTTACTCGACAGGGGACAACGAGCAGTACTTC
>-|TRBD1|TRBV27|14|TRBJ2-1
CASRGQGYWDEQFF
TGTGCCAGCAGGGGACAGGGGTATTGGGATGAGCAGTTCTTC
>once|-|TRBV7-3|15|TRBJ2-7
CASSLFGGSAYEQYF
TGTGCCAGCAGCTTATTTGGCGGGTCAGCCTACGAGCAGTACTTC
>-|-|TRBV25-1|12|TRBJ2-3
CASSEWGDTQYF
TGTGCCAGCAGTGAATGGGGTGATACGCAGTATTTT
>-|-|TRBV18|13|TRBJ2-5
CASSPGSKETQYF
TGTGCCAGCTCACCAGGGTCCAAAGAGACCCAGTACTTC
>-|-|TRBV29-1|12|TRBJ1-2
CSVEWGDYGYTF
TGCAGCGTTGAATGGGGGGACTATGGCTACACCTTC
>-|-|TRBV4-1|14|TRBJ2-5
CASSQEQGTETQYF
TGCGCCAGCAGCCAAGAACAGGGAACTGAGACCCAGTACTTC
>-|-|TRBV13|13|TRBJ1-6
CASSLGGSSPLHF
TGTGCCAGCAGCTTAGGGGGGAGCTCACCCCTCCACTTT
>once|-|TRBV27|14|TRBJ1-6
CASSLTSEGSPLHF
TGTGCCAGCAGTCTCACCAGTGAGGGTTCACCCCTCCACTTT
>-|-|TRBV30|15|TRBJ1-5
CAWSADRSRYQPQHF
TGTGCCTGGAGCGCCGACAGGAGCCGTTATCAGCCCCAGCATTTT
>-|-|TRBV30|12|TRBJ2-7
CAWEGLTYEQYF
TGTGCCTGGGAGGGACTGACCTACGAGCAGTACTTC
>-|-|TRBV9|16|TRBJ1-5
CASSVDEGGSGQPQHF
TGTGCCAGCAGCGTCGACGAGGGGGGGAGTGGTCAGCCCCAGCATTTT
>-|-|TRBV7-9|13|TRBJ1-5
CASSLGWNQPQHF
TGTGCCAGCAGCCTTGGGTGGAATCAGCCCCAGCATTTT
>few|-|TRBV30|13|TRBJ2-4
CAWRPGQVNIQYF
TGTGCCTGGAGACCTGGGCAGGTGAACATTCAGTACTTC
>-|-|TRBV15|13|TRBJ1-1
CATSRDSGREAFF
TGTGCCACCAGCAGAGATTCAGGGCGTGAAGCTTTCTTT
>-|-|TRBV6-5|15|TRBJ1-5
CASSYAPEGGQPQHF
TGTGCCAGCAGTTACGCCCCCGAGGGAGGACAGCCCCAGCATTTT
>few|-|TRBV7-9|16|TRBJ1-1
CASSILLGGASPEAFF
TGTGCCAGCAGCATTCTATTAGGGGGGGCAAGCCCTGAAGCTTTCTTT
>few|-|TRBV28|14|TRBJ1-5
CASSFRQGNQPQHF
TGTGCCAGCAGTTTTAGGCAGGGCAATCAGCCCCAGCATTTT
>-|TRBD2|TRBV29-1|14|TRBJ2-1
CSVETAGGQGEQFF
TGCAGCGTTGAGACGGCGGGGGGGCAAGGTGAGCAGTTCTTC
>-|TRBD1|TRBV7-9|14|TRBJ2-7
CASSDRDRSYEQYF
TGTGCCAGCAGCGACCGGGACAGGTCCTACGAGCAGTACTTC
>-|-|TRBV29-1|11|TRBJ2-1
CSVEQDNEQFF
TGCAGCGTTGAACAGGACAATGAGCAGTTCTTC
>-|-|TRBV30|15|TRBJ1-6
CAWTLRDTHNSPLHF
TGTGCCTGGACCCTCCGGGACACCCATAATTCACCCCTCCACTTT
>-|TRBD2|TRBV9|14|TRBJ2-3
CASSGSGGTDTQYF
TGTGCCAGCAGCGGTAGCGGGGGCACAGATACGCAGTATTTT
>-|-|TRBV7-9|15|TRBJ2-2
CASSLASQNTGELFF
TGTGCCAGCAGCTTAGCATCACAGAACACCGGGGAGCTGTTTTTT
>-|-|TRBV2|15|TRBJ2-1
CASSEIAVSYNEQFF
TGTGCCAGCAGTGAAATCGCGGTCTCCTACAATGAGCAGTTCTTC
>-|-|TRBV19|15|TRBJ1-5
CASRTHRERNQPQHF
TGTGCCAGTAGGACCCACAGGGAGCGGAATCAGCCCCAGCATTTT
>few|TRBD1|TRBV29-1|13|TRBJ2-7
CSVAVRGTHEQYF
TGCAGCGTTGCAGTCAGGGGGACCCACGAGCAGTACTTC
>-|-|TRBV27|14|TRBJ2-7
CASSFYGTDYEQYF
TGTGCCAGCAGTTTCTACGGGACGGACTACGAGCAGTACTTC
>-|TRBD1|TRBV29-1|15|TRBJ1-1
CSAQRDRSMNTEAFF
TGCAGCGCCCAGAGGGACAGGAGCATGAACACTGAAGCTTTCTTT
>-|-|TRBV4-3|15|TRBJ1-1
CASSQETSLNTEAFF
TGCGCCAGCAGCCAAGAGACATCGCTGAACACTGAAGCTTTCTTT
>-|TRBD1|TRBV9|15|TRBJ1-5
CASSSSGGGNQPQHF
TGTGCCAGCAGCTCCTCAGGGGGCGGCAATCAGCCCCAGCATTTT
>-|-|TRBV27|13|TRBJ2-4
CASSLEPENIQYF
TGTGCCAGCAGTTTAGAGCCAGAAAACATTCAGTACTTC
>-|TRBD2|TRBV14|19|TRBJ2-1
CASSQDKTLAGGRYNEQFF
TGTGCCAGCAGCCAAGATAAAACCCTAGCGGGGGGCCGCTACAATGAGCAGTTCTTC
>-|-|TRBV9|14|TRBJ2-7
CASSVEGTPYEQYF
TGTGCCAGCAGCGTAGAGGGTACCCCCTACGAGCAGTACTTC
>-|-|TRBV5-6|13|TRBJ1-1
CASRKDLATEAFF
TGTGCCAGCAGAAAGGACCTGGCCACTGAAGCTTTCTTT
>-|-|TRBV13|15|TRBJ1-1
CASSYGGGMNTEAFF
TGTGCCAGCAGCTATGGTGGGGGGATGAACACTGAAGCTTTCTTT
>once|TRBD2|TRBV27|15|TRBJ2-5
CASSSAGGTGETQYF
TGTGCCAGCAGTTCAGCGGGGGGGACGGGAGAGACCCAGTACTTC
>-|-|TRBV5-4|14|TRBJ2-3
CASSREGGTDTQYF
TGTGCCAGCAGCCGCGAGGGTGGCACAGATACGCAGTATTTT